The next 24 T cell receptor beta chains were all read from a single sample in a study of OX40 agonist ivuxolimab in advanced cancers. Assay used: immunoSEQ multiplex PCR; TCRdb lists only in-frame clones, some missing. The sample yields some 54,000 clones, roughly four fifths seen once. The specimen was CD4+ or CD8+ T cells sorted from blood, collected in a trial of the OX40 agonist ivuxolimab. The receptors stem from an adult with an advanced solid tumor such as melanoma, head and neck, liver or kidney cancer.

The chain is built from TRBV6-6 and TRBJ1-5; 7 bases agree with TRBD1. Trimming cost V 10 bases and J 7 bases; bases outside gene matches: 7. The CDR3 runs to 12 residues. The germline V gene has CDR1 MNHNY and CDR2 SVGAGI (reference sequence). This CDR3 is CATKGALQPQHF. DNA for the CDR3: TGTGCCACCAAGGGGGCTCTCCAGCCCCAGCATTTT.

To note about this clone: Distinct nucleotide sequences in the sample also encode this CDR3. This rearrangement joins TRBV15 to TRBJ1-1; D may be TRBD1 (5 bases). The V end lost 3 bases, the J end lost 0 bases, and 11 bases lay between the germline ends. This CDR3 has 15 amino acids. The V gene's germline CDR1 is LNHNV and CDR2 YYDKDF (reference sequence). The CDR3 DNA sequence: TGTGCCACCAGCAGGGACAATTGGATGAACACTGAAGCTTTCTTT. This encodes CATSRDNWMNTEAFF.

V gene TRBV7-9 combines with J gene TRBJ2-3; 7 nucleotides line up with TRBD1. The J segment lost 6 bases and the V segment lost 1 base, leaving 10 bases of the junction unmatched. CDR3 length: 16 residues. CDR1 and CDR2 (germline): SEHNR, FQNEAQ (reference sequence). CDR3 amino acids: CASSLDRGDSGDTQYF. The CDR3, as DNA: TGTGCCAGCAGCTTAGACAGGGGAGATTCGGGGGATACGCAGTATTTT. The entire variable domain, with the rest obtained from reference TRBV7-9 and TRBJ2-3, is as follows: DTGVSQNPRHKITKRGQNVTFRCDPISEHNRLYWYRQTLGQGPEFLTYFQNEAQLEKSRLLSDRFSAERPKGSFSTLEIQRTEQGDSAMYLCASSLDRGDSGDTQYFGPGTRLTVL.

J is TRBJ1-2 and V is TRBV6-1; D is unresolved. The CDR3 runs to 13 residues. The germline gives CDR1 MNHNS, CDR2 SASEGT. V was shortened by 3 bases and J by 1 base, with 6 bases between the two germline ends. CDR3 nucleotides: TGTGCCAGCAGTGAGACCCTTAACTATGGCTACACCTTC. Residues: CASSETLNYGYTF.

This chain connects TRBV6-9 to TRBJ1-5; D is undetermined. The V gene's germline CDR1 is MNHGY and CDR2 SVAAGI. Trimming stripped 2 bases from V and 0 bases from J, with 8 bases between. This CDR3 is built from 15 residues. The CDR3 coding sequence is TGTGCCAGCAGTTATGAGTGGGGTAGCAATCAGCCCCAGCATTTT. Translation: CASSYEWGSNQPQHF.

The V call is TRBV28, the J call TRBJ2-6, with D perhaps assigned TRBD1 or TRBD2 (5 bases each). Trimming took 10 bases from V and 2 from J, leaving 12 bases between them. The CDR3 loop spans 14 amino acids. Germline assignment: CDR1 MDHEN and CDR2 SYDVKM. The CDR3, as DNA: TGTGCCACCCAGGGAGTCACTGGGGCCAACGTCCTGACTTTC. This encodes CATQGVTGANVLTF.

The chain employs TRBV9 and TRBJ2-3; 9 bases match TRBD2. The trim removed 0 bases at V and 1 base at J, leaving 3 bases unmatched. The germline V gene has CDR1 SGDLS and CDR2 YYNGEE. This CDR3 is built from 16 residues. The CDR3 sequence: CASSVDPSGGTDTQYF. The CDR3 DNA is TGTGCCAGCAGCGTAGATCCTAGCGGGGGCACAGATACGCAGTATTTT.

V usage is TRBV18 and J usage is TRBJ2-2; 7 bases fit TRBD2. The CDR3 is 13 residues long. With 6 bases clipped from V and 7 bases from J, the junction kept 5 bases outside the gene matches. CDR1 and CDR2 (germline): KGHSH, LQKENI. The CDR3: CASSSTSSGELFF. The CDR3 nucleotides are TGTGCCAGCTCGTCGACTAGCAGCGGGGAGCTGTTTTTT.

V gene TRBV7-2 combines with J gene TRBJ1-1, with TRBD1 identical over 8 bases. The CDR3 sequence is 16 residues long. CDR1 and CDR2 from the germline V gene are SGHTA and FQGNSA. With V trimmed by 3 bases and J by 0 bases, 6 bases remained unmatched. The CDR3 bases are TGTGCCAGCAGCTTCGGGACAGGTCTCCTGAACACTGAAGCTTTCTTT. Translated, it gives CASSFGTGLLNTEAFF.

V and J are TRBV19 and TRBJ1-5, with D perhaps TRBD1 (5 bases). The CDR3 runs 16 residues. Germline V lookup: CDR1 LNHDA, CDR2 SQIVND (reference sequence). Trimming pared 3 bases from V and 4 bases from J, leaving 16 bases between. CDR3: CASSIPDSISNQPQHF. CDR3 sequence (DNA): TGTGCCAGTAGTATTCCCGACAGCATTTCTAATCAGCCCCAGCATTTT.

The chain recombines TRBV7-2 with TRBJ2-5, with D tentatively TRBD1 (6 bases). The CDR3 extends over 14 amino acids. Deletions cut 5 bases from V and 0 bases from J, with 10 bases between. CDR1 is SGHTA, CDR2 FQGNSA, per germline. The CDR3 coding sequence is TGTGCCAGCAGCACACAGGGCCACCAAGAGACCCAGTACTTC. As protein: CASSTQGHQETQYF.

The chain is built from TRBV5-4 and TRBJ2-7; D possibly matches TRBD1 or TRBD2 (5 bases each). Germline-derived CDR1 and CDR2 are SGHNT and YYREEE (reference sequence). With 0 bases removed from V and 3 bases from J, the gap between germline ends came to 13 bases. The CDR3 loop spans 15 amino acids. The CDR3 loop is CASSLVGTGDYEQYF. CDR3 in DNA: TGTGCCAGCAGCTTGGTCGGGACCGGAGACTACGAGCAGTACTTC.

This clone was detected only once. The J gene is TRBJ2-5, the V gene TRBV5-1, with no clear D. In germline, CDR1 is SGHRS, CDR2 YFSETQ. This CDR3 has 14 amino acids. Between the trimmed V and J ends, which lost 6 bases and 2 bases, there was a span of 14 bases. CDR3 coding DNA: TGCGCCAGCAACCAACCGGGCCTACAAGAGACCCAGTACTTC. This gives the protein CASNQPGLQETQYF.

This clone came up a few times. The V gene is TRBV28, the J gene TRBJ1-5; TRBD1 might be the D (6 bases). The CDR3 is 15 residues long. Germline V gene sequence: CDR1 MDHEN, CDR2 SYDVKM. V was clipped by 6 bases and J by 6 bases, with 18 bases between them. CDR3 in DNA: TGTGCCAGCAGCCGTGGACAGCTCCTGGGTCAGCCCCAGCATTTT. It encodes CASSRGQLLGQPQHF.

The genes are TRBV11-3 and TRBJ1-4, with no clear D. This CDR3 comprises 17 residues. Germline loops: CDR1 SGHNT, CDR2 YENEEA. The V and J ends lost 5 bases and 1 base respectively, with 17 bases between them. CDR3 in amino acids: CASSRGALLETNEKLFF. CDR3 in DNA: TGTGCCAGCAGCCGCGGCGCATTGTTGGAAACTAATGAAAAACTGTTTTTT. Full variable domain (missing parts from reference TRBV11-3 and TRBJ1-4): EAGVVQSPRYKIIEKKQPVAFWCNPISGHNTLYWYLQNLGQGPELLIRYENEEAVDDSQLPKDRFSAERLKGVDSTLKIQPAELGDSAVYLCASSRGALLETNEKLFFGSGTQLSVL.

V usage is TRBV9 and J usage is TRBJ2-1; D might be TRBD1 (5 bases). Germline assignment: CDR1 SGDLS and CDR2 YYNGEE. The CDR3 is 13 residues long. V dropped 0 bases and J dropped 8 bases, with 9 bases sitting between them. In nucleotides, the CDR3 is TGTGCCAGCAGCGTAGCTAAACAGGATGAGCAGTTCTTC. Its translation: CASSVAKQDEQFF.

Concerning this clone: One end of the junction fails to match germline, which may point to a read error. The CDR3 protein is CASSESPTWGF. CDR3 in DNA: TGTGCCAGCAGTGAATCTCCTACGTGGGGATTC. The chain combines TRBV6-1 with TRBJ2-7; D not resolved. Per germline, CDR1 MNHNS and CDR2 SASEGT. The CDR3 extends over 11 amino acids.

The chain has TRBV5-1 and TRBJ2-1; weak D call: TRBD2 (6 bases). The CDR3 runs to 14 residues. CDR1 is SGHRS and CDR2 is YFSETQ in the germline V gene. Between the trimmed V and J ends, which lost 0 bases and 5 bases, there was a span of 9 bases. The CDR3 loop reads CASSLAGSHNEQFF. The CDR3 DNA sequence: TGCGCCAGCAGCTTGGCCGGGAGCCACAATGAGCAGTTCTTC.

V usage is TRBV5-5 and J usage is TRBJ2-7; 9 positions agree with TRBD1. The CDR3 totals 13 residues. Germline CDR1 SGHKS, CDR2 YYEKEE (reference sequence). V dropped 9 bases and J dropped 2; count of bases not matched to a gene: 6. The DNA of the CDR3 is TGTGCCACGTCCGGGACAGGGACCTACGAGCAGTACTTC. Encoded protein: CATSGTGTYEQYF.

V is TRBV28 and J is TRBJ2-1, with TRBD2 matching over 7 bases. CDR1 and CDR2 from the germline V gene are MDHEN and SYDVKM. The CDR3 runs to 15 residues. J was trimmed by 7 bases and V by 2 bases; bases with no gene match: 8. The CDR3 region has the DNA TGTGCCAGCAGTTTAATCGGGAGGATGCGGAATGAGCAGTTCTTC. Its translation: CASSLIGRMRNEQFF.

The rearrangement uses TRBV7-9 and TRBJ1-5; a weak D match, TRBD1 (5 bases). Per the germline V gene, CDR1 is SEHNR and CDR2 is FQNEAQ (reference sequence). V lost 3 bases and J 3 bases, leaving 12 bases between the germline ends. The CDR3 length is 15 residues. The CDR3 loop reads CASSFGGSSNQPQHF. DNA for the CDR3: TGTGCCAGCAGCTTTGGGGGTAGCTCCAATCAGCCCCAGCATTTT.

The chain has TRBV5-1 and TRBJ2-7; 7 bases align to TRBD1. The germline CDR1 and CDR2 sequences are SGHRS and YFSETQ. The V and J ends lost 0 bases and 2 bases, in that order; junction bases with no gene match: 11. The CDR3 spans 17 residues. The CDR3 DNA follows: TGCGCCAGCAGCTTGGGAGGGGGCGCCTACCCCCCCTACGAGCAGTACTTC. Its translation is CASSLGGGAYPPYEQYF.

This clone is labeled medium-sized. The chain couples TRBV11-3 to TRBJ2-2; D unclear. The germline CDR1 and CDR2 sequences are SGHNT and YENEEA. Between the trimmed V and J ends, which lost 2 bases and 3 bases, there was a span of 7 bases. This CDR3 is built from 14 residues. The CDR3 DNA is TGTGCCAGCAGCTTAAGATGGGACACCGGGGAGCTGTTTTTT. As protein: CASSLRWDTGELFF.

The chain uses TRBV2 and TRBJ2-2, with 7 bases lining up with TRBD1. V lost 1 base to trimming and J lost 6 bases; unmatched junction nucleotides: 11. The CDR3 consists of 17 residues. Germline CDR1 reads SNHLY; CDR2 reads FYNNEI. This CDR3 is CASSEVQGGAFAGELFF. CDR3 coding DNA: TGTGCCAGCAGTGAAGTTCAAGGGGGCGCGTTCGCCGGGGAGCTGTTTTTT.